This T cell receptor beta chain emerged from a study of cytomegalovirus exposure and HLA in healthy donors (dated by TCRdb to 2016 to 2017). Regarding the research as a whole: An earlier analysis of approximately 590 of the donors reported about 250 Gb of sequence data and approximately 110 million unique TCR beta sequences from roughly 200 million T cells. An early release that covered more than 550 HLA-typed donors contained about 300 gigabases of sequencing data and approximately 85 million unique TCR sequences. Of the roughly 410 genotyped donors, 75% to 85% were placed in the genetic ancestry cluster associated with self-reported Caucasian donors. The study was designed to test whether signatures of past pathogen exposure could be identified by cataloging public T cell receptors. The study profiled the T cell repertoires of hundreds of subjects by immunosequencing and related them to cytomegalovirus serostatus. In addition to the first cohort of roughly 700 subjects, a separate validation cohort of 130 or so different subjects was used. High-throughput TCR immunosequencing, statistical association of individual TCRs with disease status, and machine learning were combined to predict cytomegalovirus infection status. A later analysis re-examined previously published TCR beta repertoires from over 500 donors and added high-resolution HLA genotyping to investigate patterns of TCR occurrence. In the later analysis, no new phenotypic data were used to find candidate immune exposures; instead, reliance was placed on TCR beta sequences and their occurrence across donors. An earlier analysis of approximately 500 of the donors applied high-throughput TCR beta sequencing to assess whether each TCR beta V gene segment acted as functional or pseudogenic. Donor age, sex, ethnicity and CMV serostatus were compiled alongside the repertoire data. A later genetic analysis used genome-wide SNP genotypes for about three fifths of the roughly 700 donors, treating that subset as a discovery cohort. All discovery cohort repertoires had been generated using a single sequencing platform. HLA typing covered class I and class II loci at four-digit resolution. The number of donors typed differed by locus, with about 629-640 for A, B, C, DRB1 and DQB1, 522 for DQA1, 600 to 610 for DPA1, and 450 to 480 for DPB1. Roughly 5 DR-DQ haplotypes were handled as single units for association and clustering because linkage in the cohort was strong. Among about 400 genotyped donors of the cohort, an average of about 240,000 unique TCR beta nucleotide sequences was sequenced per donor, of which 15% to 20% were non-productive.

The cohort consisted of fewer than 700 healthy bone marrow donors. At the time of sampling, every cohort member was nominally healthy, though immune exposures that went unrecorded were likely present. The donor tested CMV seronegative and was one of the 352 seronegative cohort members. Every donor gave a peripheral blood sample, and the peripheral blood mononuclear cells from that sample were used for TCR beta sequencing. The Qiagen DNeasy Blood Extraction Kit was used to extract genomic DNA from the blood cell samples. Concerning this clone itself: Its recognized antigen is unknown. Base qualities were left out, and no much larger clone turns up one base away.

What the research found in general, with its limitations: In vitro tests confirmed that a few of the cytomegalovirus-associated TCR beta chains recognize cytomegalovirus antigens. The earlier analysis of some 540 of the donors excluded seventeen rarely observed V segments, including chromosome 9 orphons, because counts were too low. A further reported finding was that TCR beta sequences accurately predicted the HLA-A and HLA-B alleles for most subjects in the first cohort. A cluster of highly shared sequence variants was judged likely to represent a technical artifact of the sequencing pipeline. The classifier was reported to diagnose cytomegalovirus status with high specificity and sensitivity in both the original cohort and the validation cohort. While some public TCRs were present in many individuals, most TCR sequences turned up only very rarely across donors. Immune exposure information for the cohort was limited to CMV serostatus. According to a later genetic analysis, donors in an Asian-associated ancestry cluster had fewer N-insertions in productive TCRs than the approximately 700-donor mean. A later analysis reported that several top co-occurrence clusters appeared linked to parvovirus B19, influenza, CMV and Epstein-Barr virus. When HLA alleles, especially DR and DQ, strongly co-occurred, TCR associations were difficult to assign to individual alleles. In this cohort, only TCR beta chains were sequenced, and detectable features were limited by the absence of alpha or paired-chain data. Compared with equally common non-associated chains, HLA-associated TCR beta chains in a later analysis were more clonally expanded and had lower generation probabilities. Presence/absence analyses assumed roughly uniform sequencing depth across donors, an assumption that may not hold. A total of 164 TCR beta chains were listed by the study as associated with cytomegalovirus. Linkage disequilibrium might explain the correlated functional status among segregating V segments, but an unknown experimental factor could not be excluded. Because the 87-base-pair reads could not distinguish some IMGT-functional V segments, including TRBV6-2 and TRBV6-3, those segments were excluded. In an earlier analysis of about 550 of the donors, most TCR beta V segments were observed in productive rearrangements about 87% or about 30% of the time, broadly matching IMGT annotations. In a later genetic analysis, a missense DCLRE1C variant was associated with V-gene and J-gene trimming of TCR beta chains, and the association was replicated in an independent cohort. It was suggested by the authors that the approach could potentially be generalized to other disease states and immunological phenotypes. Because HLA typing was missing for some donors at each locus, association tests included only the typed subset. According to a later analysis, TCR association rates differed among HLA loci, with DRB1 alleles showing the most associated TCRs and HLA-C alleles showing the fewest. A later analysis found that most CMV-associated TCR beta chains appeared HLA-restricted, with HLA associations seemingly driven largely by CMV exposure. Specific HLA alleles were associated with 15,000 to 20,000 TCR beta sequences at a false discovery rate of 0.05 in a later analysis.

CDR1 and CDR2 were assigned from the germline V gene as KGHSH and LQKENI. The CDR3 spans 15 residues, from the cysteine through the phenylalanine. This entry keeps only the CDR3 DNA: 45 bases, framed from base 1. Trimming removed 1 base from V and 0 bases from J; the gene matches leave 2 bases unexplained. The library was built by means of the immunoSEQ multiplex PCR assay. For the multiplex PCR, a mixture combining 60 forward primers for TCR Vbeta segments and 13 reverse primers for TCR Jbeta segments was used. A multiplex PCR assay on genomic DNA amplified the CDR3 region of rearranged TCR beta genes. On the Illumina HiSeq System, the amplified TCR beta libraries were sequenced as 87-base-pair reads. The paper's data handling went like this. A later analysis counted some 74 million unique TCR beta chains across the 550 to 700 repertoires, and around 12 million of these chains were shared by at least two donors. To remove PCR and sequencing errors, raw reads were error-corrected and collapsed into unique sequences using a nearest-neighbor algorithm that merged closely related sequences. V, D and J gene segments were assigned by aligning CDR3 sequences to IMGT reference sequences. For a sequence to be retained, at least a six-nucleotide match to both a V gene segment and a J gene segment was required. A rearrangement counted as productive if the CDR3 had no stop codons and remained in frame with V and J, and every other rearrangement counted as non-productive. Following IMGT convention, CDR3 was defined as the stretch from the second conserved V-encoded cysteine to the conserved J-encoded phenylalanine. In an earlier analysis of 587 of the donors, sequences lacking an unambiguous match to a single V gene segment were excluded. An earlier analysis of fewer than 750 of the donors classified V segments as functional when productive rearrangements were above 56.7% and as segregating when the standard deviation between donors was above 5%. A statistical classification framework was built for diagnosing cytomegalovirus status from the catalog of TCR beta chain sequences. V and J gene assignment, in a later analysis, came from comparing TCR nucleotide sequences with IMGT/GENE-DB human TR gene sequences. In a later analysis, CDR3 sequences and most-parsimonious VDJ recombination scenarios were assigned using the TCRdist pipeline. A later analysis defined each TCR beta chain by its CDR3 amino acid sequence plus V-gene family, and excluded reads lacking a unique V-gene family. In a later analysis, 450 to 600 highly shared, low-generation-probability nucleotide sequences were removed to address suspected cross-contamination and a sequencing artifact. A later analysis calculated a clonal expansion index for each public chain from normalized within-repertoire ranks of inferred template counts. In a later analysis, generation probabilities were computed with a VDJ recombination model fitted to out-of-frame rearrangements, and the resulting probabilities were checked against IGoR. In a later analysis, hypergeometric tests were used to score TCR-TCR, TCR-HLA and TCR-CMV co-occurrence, with a repertoire-size bias correction applied to TCR pairs. False discovery rates were estimated in a later analysis by permuting HLA or CMV assignments 20 times. In a later analysis, co-occurring TCRs were grouped with DBSCAN, and TCRdist sequence similarity was added when clustering was performed within HLA-allele-positive subsets. Repertoires with fewer than 30,000 or more than 120,000 public chains, plus five repertoires with anomalous nucleotide sharing, were excluded from co-occurrence clustering. The source is immuneACCESS, and TCRdb retained only in-frame sequences with V and J called. Part of the clones is not carried over; for the studies checked, unresolved V genes explain less than half of this, and the remainder is unexplained. V, J and clone size were drawn from that table, and D and trimming were deduced from the DNA. This sample comprises approximately 160,000 clones, approximately 62% of them detected only once. The ten largest clones take up roughly 1.5% of the sample.

This receptor was obtained from a man aged 50 to 60 in good health and CMV-seronegative. The chain is assembled from TRBV18 and TRBJ1-1; a stretch of 7 junction bases matches TRBD1. Sequencing was done on a sample of PBMCs. In nucleotides, the sequence is TGTGCCAGCTCACCACAAGGGACAGTGAACACTGAAGCTTTCTTT. This is translated as CASSPQGTVNTEAFF.